This entry lists 27 T cell receptor beta chains sequenced from one sample in a study of CD8 T cell repertoires and HIV-1 epitope variants. Only in-frame clones appear in the TCRdb table, and some are missing; sequencing was by immunoSEQ multiplex PCR. This sample yields about 4,900 clones, of which around three fifths are seen a single time; roughly two fifths belongs to the top ten. These TCRs' antigens remain unknown. The specimen sequenced was cultured CD8+ T cells derived from PBMCs. The receptor source for this set is a male donor with HIV.

The chain combines TRBV13 with TRBJ2-7; a possible D gene is TRBD2 (5 bases). CDR1 is PRHDT, CDR2 FYEKMQ, per germline (reference sequence). The CDR3 has 14 residues. Between the trimmed V and J ends, which lost 4 bases and 6 bases, there was a span of 16 bases. CDR3 protein: CASSSGDSQCEQYF. Written as DNA, the CDR3 is TGTGCCAGCAGCTCCGGGGATTCCCAATGCGAGCAGTACTTC.

The chain has TRBV5-6 and TRBJ2-3; 9 nucleotides agree with TRBD2. The CDR3 covers 18 residues. CDR1 and CDR2 (germline): SGHDT, YYEEEE. After removal of 3 bases from V and 2 bases from J, the junction contained 13 bases not matched to a gene. CDR3 sequence reads: CASSSFNSGGRATDTQYF. Written as DNA, the CDR3 is TGTGCCAGCAGCTCATTTAATAGCGGGGGCCGGGCCACAGATACGCAGTATTTT.

J is TRBJ2-1 and V is TRBV6-5; maybe TRBD2 (6 bases). CDR3 size: 13 residues. The germline V and J ends were trimmed by 6 bases and 6 bases, with 12 bases remaining between them. CDR1 and CDR2 (germline): MNHEY, SVGAGI. CDR3 DNA sequence: TGTGCCAGCAGAGGGCGGGGATTCAATGAGCAGTTCTTC. Residues: CASRGRGFNEQFF.

The V gene is TRBV4-3, the J gene TRBJ2-1; D is unresolved. Germline V gene sequence: CDR1 LGHNA, CDR2 YSLEER. The CDR3 is 14 residues long. V was shortened by 1 base and J by 5 bases, with 9 bases between the two germline ends. The CDR3 here is CASSQVATDNEQFF. The DNA of the CDR3 is TGCGCCAGCAGCCAAGTAGCCACGGACAATGAGCAGTTCTTC.

V gene TRBV7-2 combines with J gene TRBJ2-1; TRBD2 matches 7 bases. The CDR3 contains 17 residues. Germline loops: CDR1 SGHTA, CDR2 FQGNSA. The V gene end was trimmed by 4 bases and the J gene end by 3 bases; junction bases not matched to a gene: 12. CDR3 sequence: CASSSQWAGEGYNEQFF. CDR3 bases: TGTGCCAGCAGCTCGCAGTGGGCGGGAGAGGGCTACAATGAGCAGTTCTTC.

The rearrangement links TRBV27 to TRBJ2-7; D is undetermined. Trimming removed 6 bases at V and 4 bases at J, with 10 bases between. From germline, CDR1 is MNHEY and CDR2 SMNVEV (reference sequence). The CDR3 sequence is 12 residues long. Written as DNA, the CDR3 is TGTGCCAGCAGCCCGGCAACATACGAGCAGTACTTC. It is translated as CASSPATYEQYF.

On this clone itself: The junction differs from germline at one of its ends, possibly a read error. The rearrangement uses TRBV28 and TRBJ2-7, with D unclear. CDR1 and CDR2 from the germline V gene are MDHEN and SYDVKM. This CDR3 region has 11 residues. The CDR3: CAATDAYEQYF. CDR3 in DNA: TGCGCAGCGACGGACGCCTACGAGCAGTACTTC.

This clone rates as large. The chain uses TRBV4-2 and TRBJ2-7; D tentatively reads TRBD1 or TRBD2 (5 bases each). Germline-derived CDR1 and CDR2 are LGHNA and YNFKEQ. CDR3 length equals 14 residues. Trimming cost V 4 bases and J 5 bases, with 15 bases left between them. Here the CDR3 reads CASSPTGGRDEQYF. Written as DNA, the CDR3 is TGTGCCAGCAGCCCTACAGGCGGGCGGGACGAGCAGTACTTC.

The gene calls are TRBV28 and TRBJ2-3, with 11 bases identical to TRBD1. The CDR3 covers 15 residues. Trimming removed 7 bases from V and 3 bases from J; junction bases left unmatched: 6. CDR1 and CDR2 from the germline V gene are MDHEN and SYDVKM. The DNA of the CDR3 is TGTGCCAGCACCCCTTGGGACAGGGGGACAGATACGCAGTATTTT. Residues: CASTPWDRGTDTQYF. Together with reference TRBV28 and TRBJ2-3, the CDR3 gives the full variable domain: DVKVTQSSRYLVKRTGEKVFLECVQDMDHENMFWYRQDPGLGLRLIYFSYDVKMKEKGDIPEGYSVSREKKERFSLILESASTNQTSMYLCASTPWDRGTDTQYFGPGTRLTVL.

This clone has only a few counts. The chain couples TRBV14 to TRBJ1-2, with D uncertain. Between the trimmed V and J ends, which lost 0 bases and 8 bases, there was a span of 7 bases. CDR1 is SGHDN and CDR2 is FVKESK in the germline V gene. CDR3 length: 12 residues. The DNA of the CDR3 is TGTGCCAGCAGCCAAGAGTGGCAGGGCTACACCTTC. As protein: CASSQEWQGYTF.

This chain links TRBV5-4 with TRBJ2-5; no clear D gene. V lost 5 bases and J 2 bases, leaving 13 bases between the germline ends. The length of the CDR3 is 14 residues. CDR1 is SGHNT and CDR2 is YYREEE in the germline V gene (reference sequence). CDR3 nucleotide sequence: TGTGCCAGCAGTTTAGACTGGGATCAAGAGACCCAGTACTTC. It specifies CASSLDWDQETQYF.

The chain is built from TRBV30 and TRBJ1-5, with TRBD1 as a possible D gene (5 bases). Germline CDR1 and CDR2: GTSNPN and SVGIG (reference sequence). V was trimmed by 2 bases and J by 2 bases, leaving 7 bases between them. The CDR3 consists of 13 residues. CDR3 coding DNA: TGTGCCTGGAGTTTGGGGGGCAATCAGCCCCAGCATTTT. This codes for CAWSLGGNQPQHF.

The V call is TRBV27, the J call TRBJ2-2; D unclear. V was cut by 0 bases and J by 5 bases, with 10 bases left in between. This CDR3 contains 15 residues. Germline CDR1 and CDR2: MNHEY and SMNVEV (reference sequence). The CDR3 nucleotides are TGTGCCAGCAGTTTATCGATGGCGGTAACCGGGGAGCTGTTTTTT. Protein: CASSLSMAVTGELFF.

This clone was seen a handful of times. The chain combines TRBV6-5 with TRBJ2-6; 8 bases agree with TRBD1. This CDR3 region has 16 residues. The V gene's germline CDR1 is MNHEY and CDR2 SVGAGI. Germline trimming cut 2 bases from V and 0 bases from J; bases unmatched to any gene: 0. Here the CDR3 DNA reads TGTGCCAGCAGTTACACAGGGGGCTCTGGGGCCAACGTCCTGACTTTC. Its protein product is CASSYTGGSGANVLTF.

This rearrangement joins TRBV28 to TRBJ2-3; possibly TRBD1 for D (5 bases). CDR1 is MDHEN, CDR2 SYDVKM, per germline. Trimming removed 2 bases at V and 0 bases at J, with 9 bases between. The CDR3 has 15 amino acids. The CDR3 DNA sequence: TGTGCCAGCAGTTTAATGTCAGGGAGCACAGATACGCAGTATTTT. It specifies CASSLMSGSTDTQYF.

This chain connects TRBV19 to TRBJ1-5; D not resolved. The CDR3 has 14 amino acids. The V gene lost 1 base and the J gene lost 2 bases, with 6 bases spanning the gap. Germline-derived CDR1 and CDR2 are LNHDA and SQIVND (reference sequence). CDR3 DNA: TGTGCCAGTAGTATAGTGCAGGGCAATCAGCCCCAGCATTTT. As protein: CASSIVQGNQPQHF. Filled out from reference TRBV19 and TRBJ1-5, the complete variable domain reads DGGITQSPKYLFRKEGQNVTLSCEQNLNHDAMYWYRQDPGQGLRLIYYSQIVNDFQKGDIAEGYSVSREKKESFPLTVTSAQKNPTAFYLCASSIVQGNQPQHFGDGTRLSIL.

This clone came up a few times. V usage is TRBV7-9 and J usage is TRBJ1-6; D unresolved. Per the germline V gene, CDR1 is SEHNR and CDR2 is FQNEAQ (reference sequence). V lost 4 bases and J lost 11, with 18 bases in between. The CDR3 covers 15 residues. Here the CDR3 reads CASSSRTGSSAPLHF. CDR3 DNA: TGTGCCAGCAGCTCAAGGACCGGGTCGTCCGCACCCCTCCACTTT.

Here the CDR3 reads CASSPLGTSSYEQYF. DNA of the CDR3: TGCGCCAGCAGCCCTCTAGGGACTAGCTCCTACGAGCAGTACTTC. The genes are TRBV5-1 and TRBJ2-5; 8 positions agree with TRBD2. The closer fit of TRBJ2-7 to the DNA end suggests the J call may be wrong. The germline gives CDR1 SGHRS, CDR2 YFSETQ. CDR3 length equals 15 residues.

This chain uses TRBV27 with TRBJ2-7; D possibly corresponds to TRBD1 (5 bases). Germline V gene lookup returns CDR1 MNHEY and CDR2 SMNVEV (reference sequence). The CDR3 is made up of 17 amino acids. Trimming cost V 6 bases and J 3 bases, with 24 bases left between them. CDR3 DNA: TGTGCCAGCAGGCGAACCCCGGACACGTATGAGGACTACGAGCAGTACTTC. This codes for CASRRTPDTYEDYEQYF.

The chain has TRBV19 and TRBJ1-5; 10 nucleotides align to TRBD1. Germline loops: CDR1 LNHDA, CDR2 SQIVND (reference sequence). The CDR3 has 14 amino acids. The ends lost 9 bases at V and 1 base at J; junction bases unmatched: 3. CDR3 amino acids: CASRQGASNQPQHF. The CDR3 coding sequence is TGTGCCAGCCGACAGGGGGCGAGCAATCAGCCCCAGCATTTT.

This chain uses TRBV4-3 with TRBJ2-3; the D gene could be TRBD1 or TRBD2 (5 bases each). CDR1 is LGHNA, CDR2 YSLEER, per germline. The CDR3 contains 18 residues. V was clipped by 5 bases and J by 1 base, with 22 bases between them. CDR3 in DNA: TGCGCCAGCAGCAGAGACCTCCGGGACCCCCGGCGCACAGATACGCAGTATTTT. Translation: CASSRDLRDPRRTDTQYF.

This clone was picked up a small number of times. The chain couples TRBV28 to TRBJ2-7; 7 bases agree with TRBD1. This CDR3 region has 16 residues. V shed 4 bases and J 3 bases; nucleotides not matched to a gene: 12. CDR1 and CDR2 (germline): MDHEN, SYDVKM. The CDR3 loop reads CASSWSLGQSLYEQYF. The CDR3 DNA follows: TGTGCCAGCAGTTGGTCACTGGGACAGAGCCTCTACGAGCAGTACTTC.

This clone was observed a few times. The chain uses TRBV10-1 and TRBJ1-5, with TRBD1 matching over 9 bases. Unmatched junction bases numbered 11, after V lost 4 bases and J lost 1 base. Looked up from germline, CDR1 is WNHNN and CDR2 is SYGVQD (reference sequence). The CDR3 consists of 18 residues. In DNA form, the CDR3 reads TGCGCCAGCAGTGTGGGGGACAGGGTGGAGACGAGCAATCAGCCCCAGCATTTT. Translated: CASSVGDRVETSNQPQHF.

Only a few counts were recorded for this clone. The chain combines TRBV5-4 with TRBJ1-2; no definite D call. V dropped 4 bases and J dropped 3 bases, with 19 bases sitting between them. The CDR3 has 16 amino acids. CDR1 SGHNT and CDR2 YYREEE come from the germline V gene (reference sequence). CDR3 nucleotide sequence: TGTGCCAGCAGCCCTTGGCCGGTAGAATTGGACTATGGCTACACCTTC. This encodes CASSPWPVELDYGYTF.

The rearrangement links TRBV6-5 to TRBJ2-7; D is perhaps TRBD2 (6 bases). The V end lost 0 bases, the J end lost 2 bases, and 11 bases lay between the germline ends. This CDR3 comprises 15 residues. Germline CDR1 MNHEY, CDR2 SVGAGI. This CDR3 is CASSYSGGPTYEQYF. The CDR3 region has the DNA TGTGCCAGCAGTTACTCGGGGGGACCTACCTACGAGCAGTACTTC.

The CDR3: CASSERTGFNEKLFF. CDR3 DNA sequence: TGTGCCAGCAGTGAACGGACAGGGTTCAATGAAAAACTGTTTTTT. The chain links TRBV2 to TRBJ1-4; TRBD1 agrees at 8 bases. V shed 2 bases, J shed 5 bases, and the junction held 4 bases outside the gene matches. The germline V gene has CDR1 SNHLY and CDR2 FYNNEI. CDR3 size: 15 residues.

The rearrangement joins TRBV7-9 to TRBJ1-1, with D possibly being TRBD1 (6 bases). The V and J ends lost 1 base and 8 bases respectively, with 8 bases between them. CDR3 length: 12 residues. Germline V gene lookup returns CDR1 SEHNR and CDR2 FQNEAQ (reference sequence). CDR3 in amino acids: CASSLEGGEAFF. For the CDR3, the DNA is TGTGCCAGCAGCTTAGAAGGGGGAGAAGCTTTCTTT.